The entry that follows covers one TCR beta chain sequence. This specimen belongs to a study of blood T cell repertoires in COVID-19. Study in general: Samples came from the United States, Italy and Spain, spanning acute and convalescent COVID-19. T cells, B-cell-depleted T cells, or PBMCs provided the cDNA or gDNA that served as material.

Original analysis: Estimation of nucleated cell counts was performed using reference gene primer amplification. Measured with immunoSEQ multiplex PCR; TCRdb has only the in-frame clones, and not every one. V, J and clone size are those of that table, while D and trimming were read from the DNA. This sample has some 85,000 clones, with about nine tenths found just once. After removal of 7 bases from V and 3 bases from J, the junction contained 6 bases not matched to a gene. The CDR3 extends over 14 amino acids. Per germline, CDR1 ENHRY and CDR2 SYGVKD. Input material: peripheral blood. The V gene is TRBV10-3, the J gene TRBJ1-5; 7 bases fit TRBD1. The clonotype comes from a man aged 45 to 65 with acute or convalescent COVID-19. CDR3 DNA: TGTGCCATCACCCCGGACAGGCACAATCAGCCCCAGCATTTT. Translating gives CAITPDRHNQPQHF.